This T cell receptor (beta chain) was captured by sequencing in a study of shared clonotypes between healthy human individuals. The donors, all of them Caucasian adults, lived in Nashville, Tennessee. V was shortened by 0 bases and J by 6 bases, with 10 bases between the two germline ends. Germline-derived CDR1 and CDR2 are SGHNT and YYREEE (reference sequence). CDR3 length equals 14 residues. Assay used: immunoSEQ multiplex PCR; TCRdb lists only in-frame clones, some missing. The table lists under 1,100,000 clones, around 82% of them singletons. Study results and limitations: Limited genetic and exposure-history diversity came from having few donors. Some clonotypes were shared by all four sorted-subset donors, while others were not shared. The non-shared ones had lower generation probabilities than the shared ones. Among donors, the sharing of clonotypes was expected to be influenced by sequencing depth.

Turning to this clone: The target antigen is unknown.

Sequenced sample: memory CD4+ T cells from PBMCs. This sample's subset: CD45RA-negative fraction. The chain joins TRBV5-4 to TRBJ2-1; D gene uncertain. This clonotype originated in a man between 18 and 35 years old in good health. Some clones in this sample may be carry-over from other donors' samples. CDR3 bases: TGTGCCAGCAGCTTGGCCGCGAGGAGCAATGAGCAGTTCTTC. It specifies CASSLAARSNEQFF.